Shown below are 13 T cell receptor beta chains from a single sample sequenced in a study of vaccination and CD4 T cells after COVID-19. For these receptors, no antigen is known. Cultured CD4+ T cells had their DNA profiled by the Oncomine TCR Beta short-read assay. The authors extracted genomic DNA from cultured CD4+ T cells. TCRdb analysed the PCR reads with MiXCR anew, one entry per CDR3 protein. The sample consists of thousands of distinct CDR3 sequences, about a third of them appearing once. Treatment indicated: approximately 9-day PBMC culture with coronavirus spike peptide pools or control peptides (ViraFEST assay). Investigators obtained the unexposed donor's CD4+ T cells before the COVID-19 pandemic (2011-2018). The sequenced material came from CD4+ T cells from blood, cultured in vitro. These receptors came from a human donor in good health.

A few counts support this clonotype. This rearrangement joins TRBV29-1 to TRBJ2-5; D is unclear. V lost 6 bases and J lost 5, with 13 bases in between. CDR1 and CDR2 from the germline V gene are SQVTM and ANQGSEA. The CDR3 runs to 12 residues. CDR3 in DNA: TGCAGCGTGAGGTCAGGCCAGGAGACCCAGTACTTC. This codes for CSVRSGQETQYF. The complete variable domain, with remaining parts taken from reference TRBV29-1 and TRBJ2-5, reads SAVISQKPSRDICQRGTSLTIQCQVDSQVTMMFWYRQQPGQSLTLIATANQGSEATYESGFVIDKFPISRPNLTFSTLTVSNMSPEDSSIYLCSVRSGQETQYFGPGTRLLVL.

V usage is TRBV12-3 or TRBV12-4 and J usage is TRBJ2-5, with D hard to call. The CDR3 length is 14 residues. The V end was cut by 2 bases, the J end by 3 bases, with 10 bases between. The chain's CDR3 is CASSLTAEEETQYF. The CDR3 bases are TGTGCCAGCAGTTTAACGGCAGAAGAAGAGACCCAGTACTTC.

The rearrangement uses TRBV19 and TRBJ1-2; D gene uncertain. Germline CDR1 and CDR2: LNHDA and SQIVND (reference sequence). Between the trimmed V and J ends, which lost 2 bases and 1 base, there was a span of 11 bases. The CDR3 contains 15 residues. This CDR3 is CASSIFSAVNYGYTF. The CDR3 DNA follows: TGTGCCAGTAGTATATTTTCGGCAGTTAACTATGGCTACACCTTC.

The genes are TRBV5-1 and TRBJ2-7, with D possibly matching TRBD1 (6 bases). Germline loops: CDR1 SGHRS, CDR2 YFSETQ. V lost 4 bases, J lost 0 bases, and 11 bases lay in between. The CDR3 length is 14 residues. The CDR3 DNA follows: TGCGCCAGCAGCATGGACAGACTCTCCTACGAGCAGTACTTC. Its protein product is CASSMDRLSYEQYF.

The J gene is TRBJ1-4, the V gene TRBV20-1; D not certain. The V gene's germline CDR1 is DFQATT and CDR2 SNEGSKA (reference sequence). The CDR3 spans 12 residues. V was shortened by 4 bases and J by 3 bases, with 6 bases between the two germline ends. In DNA form, the CDR3 reads TGCAGTGCTATAGGGCCTAATGAAAAACTGTTTTTT. Amino acids: CSAIGPNEKLFF.

The chain combines TRBV20-1 with TRBJ2-1; TRBD2 matches 7 bases. This CDR3 is 15 amino acids long. With 0 bases clipped from V and 5 bases from J, the junction kept 7 bases outside the gene matches. Germline CDR1 is DFQATT and CDR2 is SNEGSKA (reference sequence). CDR3 DNA sequence: TGCAGTGCTAGAGATTGGGGCGGGAGCAACAATGAGCAGTTCTTC. Its protein product is CSARDWGGSNNEQFF.

There are a few counts of this clonotype. The V call is TRBV6-4, the J call TRBJ2-5, with D unresolved. CDR1 and CDR2 from the germline V gene are MRHNA and SNTAGT. V dropped 2 bases and J dropped 5 bases, with 9 bases sitting between them. CDR3 length: 13 amino acids. For the CDR3, the DNA is TGTGCCAGCAGTGACACCTTAGGGGAGACCCAGTACTTC. Protein sequence: CASSDTLGETQYF.

This clonotype was seen more than once but under ten times. The rearrangement joins TRBV11-2 to TRBJ2-3, with D tentatively TRBD2 (5 bases). The CDR3 is made up of 13 amino acids. CDR1 and CDR2 from the germline V gene are SGHAT and FQNNGV. V lost 1 base and J lost 6, with 8 bases in between. The CDR3 region has the DNA TGTGCCAGCAGCTTAGGCCGAGGGGATACGCAGTATTTT. This codes for CASSLGRGDTQYF.

The chain employs TRBV28 and TRBJ1-6, with D unclear. CDR1 is MDHEN and CDR2 is SYDVKM in the germline V gene. This CDR3 is 13 amino acids long. Trimming cost V 3 bases and J 0 bases, with 0 bases left between them. CDR3 DNA sequence: TGTGCCAGCAGTTTCTCCTATAATTCACCCCTCCACTTT. Protein: CASSFSYNSPLHF.

The chain employs TRBV7-2 and TRBJ2-7; D remains unclear. The ends were cut back, 2 bases at V and 12 bases at J, with 17 bases in the middle. CDR3 length equals 13 residues. Germline V gene lookup returns CDR1 SGHTA and CDR2 FQGNSA. CDR3 bases: TGTGCCAGCAGCTTAACCTGGACCGAACGAGGGTACTTC. Translating gives CASSLTWTERGYF.

This clonotype was observed a handful of times. The rearrangement uses TRBV2 and TRBJ2-3, with D tentatively TRBD1 or TRBD2 (6 bases each). The CDR3 is 17 amino acids. CDR1 and CDR2 from the germline V gene are SNHLY and FYNNEI. V lost 7 bases to trimming and J lost 0 bases, with 20 bases between them. The CDR3 nucleotides read TGTGCCAGCATGAAACCCCGGAGGGGGGTTAGCACAGATACGCAGTATTTT. As protein: CASMKPRRGVSTDTQYF.

The genes are TRBV21-1 and TRBJ2-6; the table assigns TRBD1, which was not confirmed against the DNA. TRBV21-1 is termed a pseudogene. CDR3 length: 17 amino acids. In nucleotides, the CDR3 is TGTGCCAGCAGCAAAGACAGGGACAGATCTGGGGCCAACGTCCTGACTTTC. Amino acids: CASSKDRDRSGANVLTF.

The rearrangement uses TRBV4-3 and TRBJ1-6; TRBD1 matches at 7 bases. This CDR3 spans 13 amino acids. Unmatched junction bases numbered 3, after V lost 4 bases and J lost 9 bases. Per the germline V gene, CDR1 is LGHNA and CDR2 is YSLEER. CDR3 protein: CASSRRDSSPLHF. CDR3 in DNA: TGCGCCAGCAGCCGACGGGACAGTTCACCCCTCCACTTT.